The sequence of this T cell receptor (beta chain) was determined in a study of T cell responses to AZD1222 COVID-19 vaccine. Findings and caveats of the study: Mostly white British, mostly female donors; authors suggested clonal diversity may be underestimated.

Using immunoSEQ multiplex PCR, the repertoire was profiled, and TCRdb retains in-frame clones only, with some absent. The sample contains 150,000 or so clones, 88% of which appear only once. The CDR3 runs to 15 residues. CDR1 and CDR2 from the germline V gene are KGHDR and SFDVKD. With 4 bases removed from V and 2 bases from J, the gap between germline ends came to 12 bases. This clone appeared once. Its antigen is unknown. The specimen comprised peripheral blood, sampled on day 0 of AZD1222 vaccination. This receptor was taken from an adult in good health. The chain uses TRBV24-1 and TRBJ2-3, with D possibly matching TRBD1 (5 bases). The CDR3 coding sequence is TGTGCCACCAGTGACTTGACAGAAAACACAGATACGCAGTATTTT. Translation gives CATSDLTENTDTQYF.